This TCR beta chain is from a study of blood T cell repertoires in COVID-19. Looking at the study overall: Sites in the United States, Italy and Spain provided acute and convalescent COVID-19 samples. Sources were T cells, B-cell-depleted T cells, or PBMCs; the material itself was cDNA or gDNA.

Two negative PCRs, clearance, or symptom resolution characterized the recovered Cohort 3 donors. Here immunoSEQ multiplex PCR was the method, and the copy in TCRdb shows in-frame clones only, minus some. Of about 200,000 clones listed, roughly 90% were seen once; the top ten hold roughly 8.8%. CDR3 length equals 13 residues. V was pared by 10 bases and J by 0 bases, with 10 bases between. Germline V gene data show CDR1 as MNHEY and CDR2 as SVGAGI. Source material: PBMCs or T cells enriched from blood (not recorded which). The origin of this receptor is a woman between 18 and 29 years old who had recovered from COVID-19. The V call is TRBV6-5, the J call TRBJ1-5; D is perhaps TRBD1 (6 bases). The CDR3, as DNA: TGTGCCACAGGGGCCTATAGCAATCAGCCCCAGCATTTT. This codes for CATGAYSNQPQHF.